This TCR beta chain was retrieved from a study of cytomegalovirus exposure and HLA in healthy donors. Study as a whole: The same platform was used for the 120 or so validation repertoires as for the roughly 660 first-cohort repertoires, as reported in a later analysis. Findings of the study overall: Among TCR beta chains, those listed as cytomegalovirus-associated numbered about 150.

The table came from immunoSEQ multiplex PCR; TCRdb's copy has only in-frame clones and leaves some out. The sample has 240,000 or so clones; around 85% are singletons. Remarks on this clone: Its antigen is not identified.

From germline, CDR1 is SGDLS and CDR2 YYNGEE. V was clipped by 3 bases and J by 3 bases, with 18 bases between them. This CDR3 has 16 amino acids. The chain is built from TRBV9 and TRBJ2-5; TRBD2 might be the D (7 bases). The TCR was taken from a woman in her thirties in good health and CMV-seropositive. Sequencing was carried out using PBMCs. The CDR3: CASSAHAGAWEETQYF. The CDR3 DNA sequence: TGTGCCAGCAGCGCCCATGCGGGGGCCTGGGAAGAGACCCAGTACTTC. Using reference TRBV9 and TRBJ2-5 for the parts outside the CDR3, the full variable domain is DSGVTQTPKHLITATGQRVTLRCSPRSGDLSVYWYQQSLDQGLQFLIQYYNGEERAKGNILERFSAQQFPDLHSELNLSSLELGDSALYFCASSAHAGAWEETQYFGPGTRLLVL.